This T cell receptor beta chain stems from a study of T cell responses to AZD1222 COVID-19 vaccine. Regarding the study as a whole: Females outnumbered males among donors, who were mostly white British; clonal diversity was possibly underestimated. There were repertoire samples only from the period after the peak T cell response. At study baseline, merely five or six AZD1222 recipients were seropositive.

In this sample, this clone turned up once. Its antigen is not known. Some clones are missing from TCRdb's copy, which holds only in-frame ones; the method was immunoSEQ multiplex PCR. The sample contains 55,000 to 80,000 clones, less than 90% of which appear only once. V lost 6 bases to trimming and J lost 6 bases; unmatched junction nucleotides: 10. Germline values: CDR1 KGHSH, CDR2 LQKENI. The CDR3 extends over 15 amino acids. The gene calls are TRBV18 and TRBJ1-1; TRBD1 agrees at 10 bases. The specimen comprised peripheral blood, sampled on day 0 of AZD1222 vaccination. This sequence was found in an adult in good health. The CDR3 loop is CASSLGQGGNAEAFF. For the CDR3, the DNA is TGTGCCAGCTCCCTAGGACAGGGGGGCAACGCTGAAGCTTTCTTT.